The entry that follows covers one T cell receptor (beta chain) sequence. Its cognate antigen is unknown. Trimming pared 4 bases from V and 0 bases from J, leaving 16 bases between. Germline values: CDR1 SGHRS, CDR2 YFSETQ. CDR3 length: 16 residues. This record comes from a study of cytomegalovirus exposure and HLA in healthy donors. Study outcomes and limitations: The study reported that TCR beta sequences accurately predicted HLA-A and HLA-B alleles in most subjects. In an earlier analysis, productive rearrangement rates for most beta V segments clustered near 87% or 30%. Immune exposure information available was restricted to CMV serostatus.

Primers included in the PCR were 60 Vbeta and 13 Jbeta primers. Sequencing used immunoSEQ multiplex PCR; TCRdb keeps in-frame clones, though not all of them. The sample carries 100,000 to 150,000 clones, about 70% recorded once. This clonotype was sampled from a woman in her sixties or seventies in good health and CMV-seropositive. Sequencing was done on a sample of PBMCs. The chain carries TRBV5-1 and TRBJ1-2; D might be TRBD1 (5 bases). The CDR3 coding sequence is TGCGCCAGCAGCCTGATGGCAGGACACACTAACTATGGCTACACCTTC. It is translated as CASSLMAGHTNYGYTF.